This T cell receptor beta chain is drawn from a study of T-cell reconstitution after alpha-beta-depleted transplantation in children (dated by TCRdb to 2016 to 2017). About the study as a whole: The study quantitatively tracked T-cell immune reconstitution after TCRalphabeta/CD19-depleted allogeneic hematopoietic cell transplantation in children using TCR repertoire profiling.

This clonotype was found a few times. The clone's antigen remains unknown. No qualities accompany the bases; no much larger clone lies one base away. Sample treatment or condition, as interpreted from the label and publication: allogeneic hematopoietic cell transplantation with graft depleted of TCRalphabeta T cells and CD19 B cells. The transplant recipients were children given TCRalphabeta/CD19-depleted allogeneic hematopoietic cell grafts. Results the study describes overall, beyond this receptor: The apparently early alphabetaT-cell count recovery about two months after transplant was reportedly dependent on only several hundred rapidly expanded clones derived from non-depleted graft cells. Hyperexpanded clone frequencies declined over subsequent months; after one year, T-cell counts and TCRbeta diversity were mostly attributed to newly produced T cells. The high TCRbeta diversity at day 60 in some patients was ascribed to recipient T cells and intrathymic progenitors that had survived conditioning.

From the germline V gene (reference sequence), CDR1 is DFQATT and CDR2 is SNEGSKA. V and J lose 5 bases and 12 bases, and a span of 17 bases separates them. Including the terminal cysteine and phenylalanine, the CDR3 comprises 12 residues. Only the CDR3 DNA is retained, 36 bases long and in frame from the first base. The library was built by means of PCR. Instrument on record: Illumina HiSeq 2500. Molecular barcoding was employed in the preparation of TCR libraries, with unique molecular identifiers being used to normalize TCRbeta repertoire quantification. TCRdb reworked the public reads: Q25 trimming with fastp, MiXCR clone assembly, productive beta chains retained. Rows are combined by CDR3 protein, so each entry shows the most common genes and DNA. Within this sample are 700,000 to 950,000 distinct CDR3 sequences, with around 17% of them counted one time only. The ten most abundant clones make up about 5% of the sample.

The material was PBMCs, mostly from graft donor cells, obtained 360 days after TCRalphabeta/CD19-depleted stem cell transplant. The chain couples TRBV20-1 to TRBJ2-1; the D gene assignment is ambiguous. This clonotype originated in a male patient younger than 18 who had a stem cell transplant for acute lymphoblastic leukemia, so the T cells may come from the graft donor. The CDR3 region reads CSAASGAKGQFF. The sequenced DNA: TGCAGTGCTGCCTCAGGAGCGAAGGGGCAGTTCTTC.